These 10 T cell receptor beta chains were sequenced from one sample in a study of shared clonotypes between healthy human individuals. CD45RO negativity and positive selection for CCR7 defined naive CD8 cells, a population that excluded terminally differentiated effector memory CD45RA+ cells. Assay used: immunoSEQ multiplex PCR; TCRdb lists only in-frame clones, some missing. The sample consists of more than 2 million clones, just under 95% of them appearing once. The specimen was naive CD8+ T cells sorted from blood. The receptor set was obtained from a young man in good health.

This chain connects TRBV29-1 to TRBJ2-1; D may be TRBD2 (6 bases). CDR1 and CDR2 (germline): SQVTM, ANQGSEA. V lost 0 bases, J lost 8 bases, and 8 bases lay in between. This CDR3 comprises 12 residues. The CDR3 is CSVEDREYEQFF. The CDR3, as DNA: TGCAGCGTTGAAGATCGGGAGTATGAGCAGTTCTTC.

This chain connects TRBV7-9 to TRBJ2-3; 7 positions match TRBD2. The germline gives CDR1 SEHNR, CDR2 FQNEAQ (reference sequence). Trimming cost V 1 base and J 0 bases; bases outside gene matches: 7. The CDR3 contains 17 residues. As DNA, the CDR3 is TGTGCCAGCAGCTTAGGTACAGCGGGGACTAGCACAGATACGCAGTATTTT. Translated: CASSLGTAGTSTDTQYF.

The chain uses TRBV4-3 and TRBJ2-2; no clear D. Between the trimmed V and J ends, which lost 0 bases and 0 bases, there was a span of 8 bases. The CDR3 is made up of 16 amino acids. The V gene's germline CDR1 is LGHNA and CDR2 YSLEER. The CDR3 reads CASSQEEVPNTGELFF. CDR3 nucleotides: TGCGCCAGCAGCCAAGAAGAGGTCCCGAACACCGGGGAGCTGTTTTTT.

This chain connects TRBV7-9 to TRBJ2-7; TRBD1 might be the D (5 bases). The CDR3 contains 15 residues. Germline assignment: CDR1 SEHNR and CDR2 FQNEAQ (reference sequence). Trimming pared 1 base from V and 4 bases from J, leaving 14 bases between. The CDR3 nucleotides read TGTGCCAGCAGCTTAGTCACCAGGGTTGGTTACGAGCAGTACTTC. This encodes CASSLVTRVGYEQYF. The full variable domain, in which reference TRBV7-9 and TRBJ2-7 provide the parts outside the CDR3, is DTGVSQNPRHKITKRGQNVTFRCDPISEHNRLYWYRQTLGQGPEFLTYFQNEAQLEKSRLLSDRFSAERPKGSFSTLEIQRTEQGDSAMYLCASSLVTRVGYEQYFGPGTRLTVT.

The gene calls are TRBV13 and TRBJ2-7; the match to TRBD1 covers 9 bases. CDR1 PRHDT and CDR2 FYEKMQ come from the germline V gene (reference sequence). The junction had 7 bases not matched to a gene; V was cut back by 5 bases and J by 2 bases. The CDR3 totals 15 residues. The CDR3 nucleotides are TGTGCCAGCAGCAGGGACAGGGAAATAACCTACGAGCAGTACTTC. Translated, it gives CASSRDREITYEQYF.

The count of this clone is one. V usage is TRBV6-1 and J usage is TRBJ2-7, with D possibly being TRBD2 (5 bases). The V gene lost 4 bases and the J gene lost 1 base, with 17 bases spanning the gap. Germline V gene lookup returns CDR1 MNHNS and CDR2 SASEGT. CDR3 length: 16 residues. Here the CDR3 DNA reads TGTGCCAGCAGTGTACCGGTAGAGGGCCAATCCTACGAGCAGTACTTC. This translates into CASSVPVEGQSYEQYF.

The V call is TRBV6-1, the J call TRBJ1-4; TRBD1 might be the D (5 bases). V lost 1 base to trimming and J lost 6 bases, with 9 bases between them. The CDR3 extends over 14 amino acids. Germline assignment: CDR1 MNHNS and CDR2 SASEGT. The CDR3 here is CASSEDLGDEKLFF. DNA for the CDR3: TGTGCCAGCAGTGAAGACTTGGGGGATGAAAAACTGTTTTTT.

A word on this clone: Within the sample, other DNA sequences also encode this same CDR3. The CDR3 DNA reads as TGCGCCAGCAGTGATGGCGACGAGCAGTACTTC. As protein: CASSDGDEQYF. This chain links TRBV10-1 with TRBJ2-7, with unresolved D. Germline CDR1 is WNHNN and CDR2 is SYGVQD (reference sequence). Trimming pared 3 bases from V and 5 bases from J, leaving 5 bases between. There are 11 residues in the CDR3.

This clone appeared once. The CDR3 DNA reads as TGTGCCAGCAGCTTAGGGGGAGAAACCTACGAGCAGTACTTC. It specifies CASSLGGETYEQYF. The chain employs TRBV7-8 and TRBJ2-7; possible D gene TRBD2, 5 bases. This CDR3 contains 14 residues. Germline CDR1 is SGHVS and CDR2 is FQNEAQ. V lost 1 base to trimming and J lost 2 bases, with 9 bases between them.

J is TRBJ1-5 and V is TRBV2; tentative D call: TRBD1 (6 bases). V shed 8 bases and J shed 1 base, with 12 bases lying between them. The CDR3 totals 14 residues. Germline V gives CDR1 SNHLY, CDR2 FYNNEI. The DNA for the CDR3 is TGTGCCAGCTCCACAGGGCTCAGCAATCAGCCCCAGCATTTT. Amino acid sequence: CASSTGLSNQPQHF.